This T cell receptor beta chain came from a study of T cells in Graves' hyperthyroidism and ophthalmopathy (dated by TCRdb to the late 2010s). Background on the whole study: Peripheral blood samples were taken at the time of initial diagnosis, prior to any treatment. To identify distinguishing TCR V-J signatures, a discovery cohort of around 100 patients was used, comprising fewer than 45 with Graves' ophthalmopathy and some 57 with stable Graves' hyperthyroidism. Prospective prediction of ophthalmopathy was tested in an independent validation cohort of 18 to 20 hyperthyroidism patients and 15 to 17 patients who later progressed to ophthalmopathy. The 95 to 100 discovery patients were randomly divided into training and test sets at a 7:3 ratio. In addition, the study compared T-cell repertoires in thyroid tissue and in blood from five or six Graves' hyperthyroidism patients. Following sampling, methimazole starting at 30 mg daily was given to hyperthyroidism patients, and high-dose intravenous methylprednisolone was given to ophthalmopathy patients. The paper describes TCR Vbeta CDR3 sequencing of around 140 peripheral blood samples, made up of about 41 ophthalmopathy patients, more than 70 hyperthyroidism patients and some 17 progressor patients.

As regards this clonotype: What antigen it recognizes has not been identified. Within one base of it there is no much larger clone, and no base qualities were kept.

Amplification of TCR beta CDR3 regions was carried out from RNA transcripts. The TCR CDR3 was subjected to a first round of RT-PCR using the HTBI primer set and the Qiagen OneStep RT-PCR kit. Libraries were constructed in a second round of multiplex PCR, after which size selection and purification were carried out. Libraries were sequenced paired-end with 100 bp reads on an Illumina HiSeq2000. The authors' analysis ran thus. SOAPnuke was used to process the raw data, with reads discarded if the reads contained adapters or uncalled bases, had a mean Phred below 15, or lacked an exact constant-primer or identifier match. COPE v1.2.5 was used to merge high-quality paired reads, and clonotypes were defined as unique nucleotide sequences. MiTCR v1.1 was used to align clonotypes to the IMGT TRBV, TRBD and TRBJ reference segments. The analysis was restricted to V-J combinations with a frequency above 0.0001, which together covered just over 98% of the repertoires. The TCS score was defined as the ratio of F50 (clonal expansion) to E x V (chaos), calculated using BLOSUM62-based TCRdist between CDR3 peptides within each V-J. Welch's t-statistics and random forest reduced roughly 530 V-J features to about 13, which were used in a naive Bayes classifier (R e1071). The public reads were run again by TCRdb, first through fastp at Q25 and then through MiXCR, and only productive beta chains were kept. Rows merge per CDR3 protein into single entries with the most common DNA and genes. The V and J calls, along with clone size, are taken from TCRdb and not from the paper's own processing. The sample has some 620,000 distinct CDR3 sequences on record, 15% to 20% of them singletons. Approximately 3.9% of the sample goes to the ten largest clones.

Stable Graves' hyperthyroidism was defined as no progression to ophthalmopathy during 18 months of follow-up. The hyperthyroidism patients were between 18 and 65 years old and newly diagnosed, with a disease duration of less than 2 months. Patients with uncontrolled infections, other autoimmune diseases, pregnancy or lactation were excluded. Diagnoses were based on clinical symptoms, serum thyroxine and TRAb, thyroid ultrasound and orbital computed tomography. Ficoll-Paque density gradient centrifugation was used to isolate PBMCs from around 10 ml of fresh peripheral blood. Trizol reagent was used to extract total RNA, and RNA quality was then checked on an Agilent 2100 Bioanalyzer. General study outcomes and caveats: No statistical method was used to set the sample size in advance, and investigators knew the group allocation. Ophthalmopathy was separated from stable hyperthyroidism by a 13 V-J signature model, with approximately 85% sensitivity and about 81% specificity obtained in cross-validation and 80%/75% obtained in testing. During validation, the model predicted progression to ophthalmopathy a median of around 6 months ahead of onset, with more than 60% sensitivity and almost 75% specificity. Blood samples also contained most of the expanded thyroid clonotypes (frequency above 0.001), which suggests that blood repertoires may reflect thyroid immune responses.

This TCR was recovered from a woman aged 25-40 years with Graves' hyperthyroidism. Specimen: blood.

The CDR3 protein sequence reads: CSADKAGGRPGELFF. The sequenced DNA is TGCAGTGCTGATAAAGCGGGAGGTCGTCCCGGGGAGCTGTTTTTT. The chain was built from TRBV20-1 and TRBJ2-2, and TRBD2 aligns with 9 junction nucleotides. CDR3 length: 15 amino acids, cysteine to phenylalanine. Of the read, only the CDR3 DNA is kept; its 45 bases are in frame from base 1. Via the germline V gene (reference sequence), CDR1 is DFQATT and CDR2 SNEGSKA. V and J are trimmed by 5 bases and 6 bases, and the gene matches miss 10 bases of the junction.